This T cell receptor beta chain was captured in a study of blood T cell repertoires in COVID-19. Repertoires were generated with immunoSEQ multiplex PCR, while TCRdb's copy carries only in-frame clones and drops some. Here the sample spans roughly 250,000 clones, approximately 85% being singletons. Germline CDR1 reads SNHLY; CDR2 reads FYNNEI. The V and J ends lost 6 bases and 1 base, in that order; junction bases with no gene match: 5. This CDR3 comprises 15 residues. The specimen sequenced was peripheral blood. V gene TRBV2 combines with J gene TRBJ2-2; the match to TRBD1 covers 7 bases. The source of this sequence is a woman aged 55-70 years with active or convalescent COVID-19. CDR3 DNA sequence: TGTGCCAGCAGGGAACAGGGGATGAACACCGGGGAGCTGTTTTTT. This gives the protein CASREQGMNTGELFF.